Below are 3 T cell receptor beta chains sequenced from a single sample in a study of blood T cell repertoires in COVID-19. Profiled with immunoSEQ multiplex PCR; TCRdb holds only in-frame clones, not every one. The profile shows about 140,000 clones, more than 75% of them singletons. The sample was peripheral blood. These receptors came from a human donor in a cohort sampled during active COVID-19.

The gene calls are TRBV28 and TRBJ1-2, with D possibly being TRBD1 (6 bases). There are 11 residues in the CDR3. Trimming pared 7 bases from V and 8 bases from J, leaving 11 bases between. CDR1 is MDHEN and CDR2 is SYDVKM in the germline V gene. This CDR3 is CASTGGRGYTF. The CDR3 coding sequence is TGTGCCAGCACGGGGGGGCGAGGCTACACCTTC.

This clone was counted a single time. This chain joins TRBV7-2 and TRBJ2-5; 8 bases line up with TRBD2. Germline V gene data show CDR1 as SGHTA and CDR2 as FQGNSA. This CDR3 is built from 14 residues. The V gene end was trimmed by 3 bases and the J gene end by 5 bases; junction bases not matched to a gene: 5. DNA of the CDR3: TGTGCCAGCAGCTTCGGGACTAGTCGTGAGACCCAGTACTTC. Translated: CASSFGTSRETQYF.

The V and J genes are TRBV6-1 and TRBJ1-1; TRBD1 is a possible D gene (5 bases). The CDR3 spans 16 residues. Trimming cost V 0 bases and J 3 bases, with 14 bases left between them. Germline V CDR1 and CDR2: MNHNS, SASEGT. The CDR3 nucleotides are TGTGCCAGCAGTGAAGCTCCGGGAGTGGGGCACACTGAAGCTTTCTTT. Its protein product is CASSEAPGVGHTEAFF.